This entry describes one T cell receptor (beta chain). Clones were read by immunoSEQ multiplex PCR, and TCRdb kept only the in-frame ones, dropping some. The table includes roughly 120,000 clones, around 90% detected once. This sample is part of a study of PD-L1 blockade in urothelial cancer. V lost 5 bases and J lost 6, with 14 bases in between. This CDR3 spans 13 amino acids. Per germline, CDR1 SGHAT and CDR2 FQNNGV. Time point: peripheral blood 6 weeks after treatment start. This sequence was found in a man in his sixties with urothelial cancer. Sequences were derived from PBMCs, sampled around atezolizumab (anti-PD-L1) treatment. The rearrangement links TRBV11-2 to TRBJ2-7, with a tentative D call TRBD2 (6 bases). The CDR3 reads CASSVPGLPEQYF. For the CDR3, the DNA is TGTGCCAGCAGCGTCCCGGGACTGCCCGAGCAGTACTTC.